This TCR beta chain was found in a study of shared clonotypes between healthy human individuals. Study findings and constraints: The study found about 4.6% of naive CD4 clonotypes shared across a handful of donors.

Produced via immunoSEQ multiplex PCR; TCRdb's table is partial and in-frame only. The sample lists 550,000 to 800,000 clones; around two thirds were seen once. Turning to this clone: As yet, its antigen is unknown.

The length of the CDR3 is 15 residues. The germline gives CDR1 MRHNA, CDR2 SNTAGT. V lost 6 bases, J lost 6 bases, and 6 bases stayed unmatched. The receptor was derived from a woman between 25 and 40 years old in good health. Sequences were obtained from memory CD4+ T cells sorted from blood. Subset defined: CD45RA-negative fraction. The chain carries TRBV6-4 and TRBJ2-3; 13 bases fit TRBD2. CDR3 DNA: TGTGCCAGCAGCCAGGGACTAGCGGGAACCGATACGCAGTATTTT. Its protein is CASSQGLAGTDTQYF.